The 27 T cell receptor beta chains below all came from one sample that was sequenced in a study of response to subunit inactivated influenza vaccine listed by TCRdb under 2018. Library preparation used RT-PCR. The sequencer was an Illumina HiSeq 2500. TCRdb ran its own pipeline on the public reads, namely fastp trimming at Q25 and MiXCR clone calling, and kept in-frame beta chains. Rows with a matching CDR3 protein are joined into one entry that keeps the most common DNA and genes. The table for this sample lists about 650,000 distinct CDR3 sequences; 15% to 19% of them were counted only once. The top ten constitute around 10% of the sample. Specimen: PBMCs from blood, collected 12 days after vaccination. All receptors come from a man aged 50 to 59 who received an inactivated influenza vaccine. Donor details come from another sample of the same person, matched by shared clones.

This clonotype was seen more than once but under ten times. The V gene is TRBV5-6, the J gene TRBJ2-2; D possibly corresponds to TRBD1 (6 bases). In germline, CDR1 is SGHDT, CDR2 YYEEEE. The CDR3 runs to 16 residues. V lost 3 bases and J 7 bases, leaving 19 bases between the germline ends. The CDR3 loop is CASSSITGYSNGELFF. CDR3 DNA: TGTGCCAGCAGCTCGATAACAGGGTACAGTAACGGGGAGCTGTTTTTT.

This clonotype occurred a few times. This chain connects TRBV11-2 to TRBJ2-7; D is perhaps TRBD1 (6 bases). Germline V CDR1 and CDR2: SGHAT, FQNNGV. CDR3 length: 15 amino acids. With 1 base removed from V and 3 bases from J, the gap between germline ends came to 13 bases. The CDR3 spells CASSLATAGVYEQYF. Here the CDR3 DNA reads TGTGCCAGCAGCTTAGCCACCGCAGGGGTCTACGAGCAGTACTTC.

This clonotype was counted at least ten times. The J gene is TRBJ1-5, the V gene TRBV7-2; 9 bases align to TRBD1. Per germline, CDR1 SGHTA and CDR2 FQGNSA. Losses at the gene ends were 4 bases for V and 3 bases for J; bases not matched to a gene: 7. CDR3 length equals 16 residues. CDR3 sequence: CASSSRTGADNQPQHF. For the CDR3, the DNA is TGTGCCAGCAGCTCGAGGACAGGGGCGGACAATCAGCCCCAGCATTTT.

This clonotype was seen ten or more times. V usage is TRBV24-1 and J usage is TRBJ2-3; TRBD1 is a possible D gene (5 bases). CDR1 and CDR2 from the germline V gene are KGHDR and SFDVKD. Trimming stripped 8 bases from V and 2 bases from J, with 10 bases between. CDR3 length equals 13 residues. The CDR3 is CATKDTITDTQYF. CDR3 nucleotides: TGTGCCACCAAGGACACAATCACAGATACGCAGTATTTT.

As DNA, the CDR3 is TGTGCCAGCACCGGAACGGGGCCCTACAATGAGCAGTTCTTC. Translation: CASTGTGPYNEQFF. This chain links TRBV7-9 with TRBJ2-1; D is tentatively TRBD1 or TRBD2 (5 bases each). The CDR3 totals 14 residues. In germline, CDR1 is SEHNR, CDR2 FQNEAQ (reference sequence). V shed 7 bases and J shed 2 bases, with 12 bases lying between them.

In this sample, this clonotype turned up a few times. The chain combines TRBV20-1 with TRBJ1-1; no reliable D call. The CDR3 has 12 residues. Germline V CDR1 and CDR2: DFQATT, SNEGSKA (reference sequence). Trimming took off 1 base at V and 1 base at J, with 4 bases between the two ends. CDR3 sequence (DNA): TGCAGTGCTAGAGTGGAGAACACTGAAGCTTTCTTT. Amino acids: CSARVENTEAFF.

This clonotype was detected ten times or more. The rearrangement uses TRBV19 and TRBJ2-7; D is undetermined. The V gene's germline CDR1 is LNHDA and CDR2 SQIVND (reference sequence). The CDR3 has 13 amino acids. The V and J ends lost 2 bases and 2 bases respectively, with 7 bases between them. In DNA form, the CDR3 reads TGTGCCAGTAGTATAAGGGATACCTACGAGCAGTACTTC. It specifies CASSIRDTYEQYF.

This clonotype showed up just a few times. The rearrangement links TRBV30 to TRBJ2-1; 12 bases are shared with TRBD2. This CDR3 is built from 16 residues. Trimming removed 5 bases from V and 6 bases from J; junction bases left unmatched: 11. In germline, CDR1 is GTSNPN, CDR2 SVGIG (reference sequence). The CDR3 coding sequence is TGTGCCTGGGGACCGGGCGGACTAGCGGGATTCAATGAGCAGTTCTTC. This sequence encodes CAWGPGGLAGFNEQFF.

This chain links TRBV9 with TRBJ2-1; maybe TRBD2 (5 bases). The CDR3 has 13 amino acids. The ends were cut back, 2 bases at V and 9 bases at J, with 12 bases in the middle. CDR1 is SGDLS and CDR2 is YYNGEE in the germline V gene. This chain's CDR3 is CASSVTRSGEQFF. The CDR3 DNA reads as TGTGCCAGCAGCGTTACTAGGTCCGGTGAGCAGTTCTTC.

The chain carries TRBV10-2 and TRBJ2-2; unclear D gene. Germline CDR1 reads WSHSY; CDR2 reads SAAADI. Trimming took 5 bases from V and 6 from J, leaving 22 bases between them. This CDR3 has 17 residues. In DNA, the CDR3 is TGCGCCAGCAGTCCCTCCTCCCTTGGAGCGTTCTCCGGGGAGCTGTTTTTT. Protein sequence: CASSPSSLGAFSGELFF.

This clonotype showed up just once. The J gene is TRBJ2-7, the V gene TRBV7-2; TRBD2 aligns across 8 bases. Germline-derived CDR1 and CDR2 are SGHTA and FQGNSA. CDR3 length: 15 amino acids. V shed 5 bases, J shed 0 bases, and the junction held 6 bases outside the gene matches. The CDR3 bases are TGTGCCAGCAGCCCAAATCGGGGGGGCTCCTACGAGCAGTACTTC. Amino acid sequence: CASSPNRGGSYEQYF.

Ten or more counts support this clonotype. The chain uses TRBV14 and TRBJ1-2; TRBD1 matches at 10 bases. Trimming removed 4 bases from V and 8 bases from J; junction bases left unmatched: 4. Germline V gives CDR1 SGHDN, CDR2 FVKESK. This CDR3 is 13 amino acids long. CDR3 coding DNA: TGTGCCAGCAGCCCCCGGACAGGGGGAGGCTACACCTTC. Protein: CASSPRTGGGYTF. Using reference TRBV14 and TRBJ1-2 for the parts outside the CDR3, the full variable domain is EAGVTQFPSHSVIEKGQTVTLRCDPISGHDNLYWYRRVMGKEIKFLLHFVKESKQDESGMPNNRFLAERTGGTYSTLKVQPAELEDSGVYFCASSPRTGGGYTFGSGTRLTVV.

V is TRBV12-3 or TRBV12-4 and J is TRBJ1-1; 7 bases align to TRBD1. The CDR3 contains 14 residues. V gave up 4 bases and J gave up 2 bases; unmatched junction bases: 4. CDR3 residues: CASSSHRGNTEAFF. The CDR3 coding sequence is TGTGCCAGCAGTTCGCACAGGGGAAACACTGAAGCTTTCTTT.

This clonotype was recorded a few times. In DNA, the CDR3 is TGCAGTGCTAGAGATACCACAGGGGAAGTCTCCTACAATGAGCAGTTCTTC. Translation: CSARDTTGEVSYNEQFF. V and J are TRBV20-1 and TRBJ2-1; 7 nucleotides agree with TRBD1. This CDR3 spans 17 amino acids. The germline gives CDR1 DFQATT, CDR2 SNEGSKA (reference sequence). V dropped 0 bases and J dropped 0; count of bases not matched to a gene: 8.

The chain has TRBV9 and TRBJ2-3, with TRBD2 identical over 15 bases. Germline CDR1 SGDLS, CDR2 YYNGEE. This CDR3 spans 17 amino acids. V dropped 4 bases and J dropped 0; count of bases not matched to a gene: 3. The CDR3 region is CASSPGLAGGSTDTQYF. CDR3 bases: TGTGCCAGCAGCCCGGGACTAGCGGGGGGTAGCACAGATACGCAGTATTTT.

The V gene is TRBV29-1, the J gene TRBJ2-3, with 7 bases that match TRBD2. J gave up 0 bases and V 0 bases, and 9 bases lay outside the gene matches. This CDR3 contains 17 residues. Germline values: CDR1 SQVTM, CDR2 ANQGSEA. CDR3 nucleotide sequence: TGCAGCGTTGAAGAACCAAGCGGAGCGGGGAGCACAGATACGCAGTATTTT. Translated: CSVEEPSGAGSTDTQYF.

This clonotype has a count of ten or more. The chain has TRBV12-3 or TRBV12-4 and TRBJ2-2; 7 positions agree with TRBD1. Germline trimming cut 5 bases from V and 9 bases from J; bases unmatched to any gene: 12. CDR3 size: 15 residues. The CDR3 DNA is TGTGCCAGCAGTCCCCTGTACAGGGGATTCAGGGAGCTGTTTTTT. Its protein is CASSPLYRGFRELFF.

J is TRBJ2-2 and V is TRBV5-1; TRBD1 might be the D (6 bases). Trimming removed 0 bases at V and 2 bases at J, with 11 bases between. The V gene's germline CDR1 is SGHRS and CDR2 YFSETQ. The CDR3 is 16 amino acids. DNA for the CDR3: TGCGCCAGCAGCTTGGGTCAGGGGCATAACACCGGGGAGCTGTTTTTT. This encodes CASSLGQGHNTGELFF.

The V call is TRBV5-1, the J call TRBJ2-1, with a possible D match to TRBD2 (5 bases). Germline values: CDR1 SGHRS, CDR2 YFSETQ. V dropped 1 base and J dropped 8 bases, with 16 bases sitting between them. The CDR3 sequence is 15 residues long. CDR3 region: CASSLKRAMMDEQFF. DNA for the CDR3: TGCGCCAGCAGCTTGAAGAGGGCCATGATGGATGAGCAGTTCTTC.

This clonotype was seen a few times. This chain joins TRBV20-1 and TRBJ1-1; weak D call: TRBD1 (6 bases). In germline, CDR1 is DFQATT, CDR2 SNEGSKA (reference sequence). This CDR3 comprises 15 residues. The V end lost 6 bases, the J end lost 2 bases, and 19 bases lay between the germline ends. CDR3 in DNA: TGCAGTGCCCCCCTCGGGGGGCTCATAAACACTGAAGCTTTCTTT. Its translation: CSAPLGGLINTEAFF.

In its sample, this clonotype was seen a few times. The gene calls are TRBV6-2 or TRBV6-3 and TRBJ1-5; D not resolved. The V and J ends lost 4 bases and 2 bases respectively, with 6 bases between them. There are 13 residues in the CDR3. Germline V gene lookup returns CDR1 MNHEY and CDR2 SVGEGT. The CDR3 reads CASSFSGNQPQHF. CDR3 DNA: TGTGCCAGCAGTTTTTCGGGCAATCAGCCCCAGCATTTT.

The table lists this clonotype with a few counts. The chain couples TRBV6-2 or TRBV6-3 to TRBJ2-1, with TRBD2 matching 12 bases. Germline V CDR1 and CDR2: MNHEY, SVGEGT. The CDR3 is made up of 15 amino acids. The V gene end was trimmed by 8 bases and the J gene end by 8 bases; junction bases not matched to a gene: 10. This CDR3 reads CASSILAGGSHEQFF. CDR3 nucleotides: TGTGCCAGCTCCATACTAGCGGGAGGTTCGCATGAGCAGTTCTTC.

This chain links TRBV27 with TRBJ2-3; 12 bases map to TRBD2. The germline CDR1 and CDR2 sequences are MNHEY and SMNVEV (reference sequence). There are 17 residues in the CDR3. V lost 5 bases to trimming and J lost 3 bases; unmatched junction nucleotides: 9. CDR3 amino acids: CASSPRLAGGRTDTQYF. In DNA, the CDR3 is TGTGCCAGCAGTCCCCGGCTAGCGGGAGGGCGAACAGATACGCAGTATTTT.

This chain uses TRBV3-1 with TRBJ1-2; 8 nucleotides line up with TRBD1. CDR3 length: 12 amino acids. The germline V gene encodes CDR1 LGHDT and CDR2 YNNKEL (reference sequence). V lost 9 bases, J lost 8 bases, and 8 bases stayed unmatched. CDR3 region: CASGQGTEGYTF. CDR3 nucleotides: TGTGCCAGTGGACAGGGCACGGAGGGCTACACCTTC.

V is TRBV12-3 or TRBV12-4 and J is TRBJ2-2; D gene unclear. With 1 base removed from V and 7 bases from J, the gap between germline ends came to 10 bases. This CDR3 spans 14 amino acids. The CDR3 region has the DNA TGTGCCAGCAGTTTAGTAACAGTCCGCGGGGAGCTGTTTTTT. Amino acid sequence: CASSLVTVRGELFF.

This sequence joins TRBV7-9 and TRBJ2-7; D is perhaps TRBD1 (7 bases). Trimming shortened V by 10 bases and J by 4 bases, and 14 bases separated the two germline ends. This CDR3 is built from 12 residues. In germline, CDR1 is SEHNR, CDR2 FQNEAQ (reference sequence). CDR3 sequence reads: CATAGGKYEQYF. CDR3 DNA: TGTGCCACCGCAGGGGGGAAGTACGAGCAGTACTTC.

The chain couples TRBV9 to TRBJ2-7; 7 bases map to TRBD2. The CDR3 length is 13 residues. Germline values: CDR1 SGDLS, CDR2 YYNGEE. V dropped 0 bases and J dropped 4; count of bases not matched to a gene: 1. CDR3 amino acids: CASSVGREYEQYF. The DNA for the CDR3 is TGTGCCAGCAGCGTAGGGCGGGAGTACGAGCAGTACTTC.